Here is one TCR beta chain with its context. This clone was seen a handful of times. The antigen this receptor binds is unknown. Nothing much larger sits one base from this clone, and base qualities are not available. Collaborating institutions collected whole blood in K2EDTA tubes following their own protocols. Collaborator samples were shipped for TCRbeta analysis as frozen whole blood, isolated PBMCs, or DNA extracted from either sample type. The sample comes from a study of blood T cell repertoires in COVID-19 (TCRdb year 2020). Regarding the complete study: The collaborator samples originated in the United States, Italy and Spain and spanned the acute and convalescent phases of COVID-19. The prospective study material was composed of cDNA or gDNA derived from T cells, B-cell-depleted T cells, or PBMCs. Subjects who had been exposed to COVID-19, were actively infected with it, or had recovered from it provided the deeply sampled blood TCRbeta repertoires that made up the dataset. The repertoires were made available in a free public database intended to serve as a resource for research on the immune response to SARS-CoV-2. Samples were obtained from the ongoing ImmuneRACE study (first 160 participants) and from 1,000 to 1,500 subjects provided by 6 global collaborators. Sample metadata almost always included a de-identified subject ID, COVID-19 status, age in years and sex. Where available, HLA class I and class II types were taken from metadata supplied by the sample provider and were not determined by assay-based typing.

What the research found in general, with its limitations: The quantity of clinical and demographic metadata differed by source and by participant and was supplied without curation.

From its cysteine to its phenylalanine, the CDR3 spans 11 amino acids. Only the CDR3 region is kept as DNA, spanning 33 bases read in frame from base 1. Between the V and J ends, shortened by 3 bases and 5 bases respectively, the junction contains 5 bases. The germline V gene (reference sequence) yields DFQATT for CDR1 and SNEGSKA for CDR2. The immunoSEQ Assay, a bias-controlled multiplex PCR, was used to amplify TCRbeta CDR3 regions from genomic DNA. Turning to the authors' computational methods: The number of nucleated cells in each sample was estimated from the amplification of reference gene primers within the assay. To quantify the absolute abundance of each unique TCRbeta CDR3 rearrangement, sequence reads were collapsed and filtered. For each sample, productive Simpson clonality was calculated as the square root of Simpson's diversity index over productive rearrangements. What TCRdb holds here is the immuneACCESS table cut down to in-frame rearrangements. Part of the clones is not present; checked against another copy, under half of the missing clones reflect an unresolved V gene, and the others are unexplained. V, J and clone size derive from that table, while D and trimming were established from the DNA sequence. The sample yields 46,000 or so clones; approximately 87% were counted once. The ten largest clones represent around 12% of the sample.

This sequence was found in a human donor in a cohort sampled during active COVID-19. The rearrangement joined TRBV20-1 to TRBJ2-4; no D gene can be assigned with confidence. Sequencing was done on a sample of peripheral blood. The bases are TGCAGTGCTAGTCCAGAAAACATTCAGTACTTC. The encoded protein is CSASPENIQYF.